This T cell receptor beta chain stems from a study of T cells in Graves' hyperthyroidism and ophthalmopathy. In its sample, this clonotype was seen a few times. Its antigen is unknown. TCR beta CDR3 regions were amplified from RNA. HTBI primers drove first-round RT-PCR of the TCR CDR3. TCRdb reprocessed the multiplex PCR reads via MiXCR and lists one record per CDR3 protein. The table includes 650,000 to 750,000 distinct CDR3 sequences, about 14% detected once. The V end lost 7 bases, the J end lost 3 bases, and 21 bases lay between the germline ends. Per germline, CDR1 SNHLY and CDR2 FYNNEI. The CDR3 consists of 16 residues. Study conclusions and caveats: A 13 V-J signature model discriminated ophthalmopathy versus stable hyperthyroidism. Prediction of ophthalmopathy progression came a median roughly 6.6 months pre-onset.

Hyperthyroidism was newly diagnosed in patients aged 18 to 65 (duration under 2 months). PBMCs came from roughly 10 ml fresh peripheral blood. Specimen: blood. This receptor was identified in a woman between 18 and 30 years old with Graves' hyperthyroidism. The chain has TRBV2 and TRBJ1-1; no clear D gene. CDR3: CASNTIGSTGYTEAFF. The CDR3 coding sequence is TGTGCCAGCAATACCATCGGATCGACTGGGTACACTGAAGCTTTCTTT.